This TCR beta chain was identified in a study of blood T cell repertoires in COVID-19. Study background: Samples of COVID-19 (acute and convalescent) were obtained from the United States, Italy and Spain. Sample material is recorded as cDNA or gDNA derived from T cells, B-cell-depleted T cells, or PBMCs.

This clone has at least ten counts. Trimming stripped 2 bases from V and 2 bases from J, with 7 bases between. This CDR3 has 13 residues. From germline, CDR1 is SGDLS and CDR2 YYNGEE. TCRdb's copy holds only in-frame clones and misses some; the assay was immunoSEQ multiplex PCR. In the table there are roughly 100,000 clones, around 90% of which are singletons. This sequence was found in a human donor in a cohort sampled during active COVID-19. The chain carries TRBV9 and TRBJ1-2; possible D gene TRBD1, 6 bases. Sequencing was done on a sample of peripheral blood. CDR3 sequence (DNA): TGTGCCAGCAGCGTGGACAGAAACTATGGCTACACCTTC. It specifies CASSVDRNYGYTF.